A selection of T cell receptor beta chains follows, all from one sample in a study of blood T cells in healthy people across ages. TCRdb passed the 5' RACE reads through MiXCR, listing each CDR3 protein once. The data hold roughly 800,000 distinct CDR3 sequences, with about three fifths observed a single time. Sequencing was performed on blood. The receptor set was obtained from a man aged 25-45 years in good health. CDR3s include the opening cysteine and the closing phenylalanine or tryptophan. D genes are given only for firm matches. Clone size is given for some rows only: seen once, a few or many times, or a class if the clone is expanded.

J gene,clone size,CDR3 length,D gene,V gene,CDR3 DNA,CDR3 protein
TRBJ2-6,few,14,.,TRBV20-1,TGCAGTGCTAGAGTAGCCAGCGGGGCCAACGTCCTGACTTTC,CSARVASGANVLTF
TRBJ2-7,few,14,.,TRBV7-2,TGTGCCAGCATACTTTACAGTGGCTCCTACGAGCAGTACTTC,CASILYSGSYEQYF
TRBJ2-4,.,16,.,TRBV15,TGTGCCACCAGCGACTCTATCATCCCCTCGGATGGGGAGCAGTACTTC,CATSDSIIPSDGEQYF
TRBJ2-3,few,13,.,TRBV20-1,TGCAGTGCTAAGCGACCAAGCACAGATACGCAGTATTTT,CSAKRPSTDTQYF
TRBJ2-6,few,17,.,TRBV27,TGTGCCAGCACCAATTACGCGGGTTACTCTGGGGCCAACGTCCTGACTTTC,CASTNYAGYSGANVLTF
TRBJ2-7,once,13,.,TRBV20-1,TGCAGTACTTGCCCGGATCCATCCTACGAGCAGTACTTC,CSTCPDPSYEQYF
TRBJ1-2,once,12,.,TRBV20-1,TGCAGTGCGTATCAGGGGTTCGAAGGCTACACCTTC,CSAYQGFEGYTF
TRBJ2-1,.,16,TRBD2,TRBV9,TGTGCCAGCAGCGTATCGCGGGAGACCTCCTACAATGAGCAGTTCTTC,CASSVSRETSYNEQFF
TRBJ2-2,.,14,TRBD1,TRBV7-2,TGTGCCAGCAACCCGACAGGGGACACCGGGGAGCTGTTTTTT,CASNPTGDTGELFF
TRBJ2-3,.,19,TRBD1,TRBV27,TGTGCCAGCAGTCCCCTTAGACAGGGCGATTATGTCCCCACAGATACGCAGTATTTT,CASSPLRQGDYVPTDTQYF
TRBJ2-5,.,15,.,TRBV20-1,TGCAGTGCTAGAGAATCCGGGGCGGGACGGGAGACCCAGTACTTC,CSARESGAGRETQYF
TRBJ2-1,once,16,TRBD2,TRBV20-1,TGCAGTGCGGCCGTGACTAGCGGGAGATCCTACAATGAGCAGTTCTTC,CSAAVTSGRSYNEQFF
TRBJ2-1,few,14,.,TRBV30,TGTGCCTGGAGTCGGTCCGCAAAATACAATGAGCAGTTCTTC,CAWSRSAKYNEQFF
TRBJ2-1,.,17,.,TRBV7-9,TGTGCCAGCAGCCCAGCAGGAGGGACAGTATCCTACAATGAGCAGTTCTTC,CASSPAGGTVSYNEQFF
TRBJ2-4,.,12,.,TRBV20-1,TGCAGTGCTAGTTTTGGGGAAAACATTCAGTACTTC,CSASFGENIQYF
TRBJ2-2,.,15,TRBD2,TRBV7-9,TGTGCCAGCAGTTTACTAGCGGAATACACCGGGGAGCTGTTTTTT,CASSLLAEYTGELFF
TRBJ1-2,once,14,.,TRBV2,TGTGCCAGCAGTGTGGAAGGGGCGGACTATGGCTACACCTTC,CASSVEGADYGYTF
TRBJ1-2,.,13,TRBD1,TRBV29-1,TGCAGCGTTGAGGGACAGGGGAATCATGGCTACACCTTC,CSVEGQGNHGYTF
TRBJ1-1,.,13,.,TRBV29-1,TGCAGCGCAACACTTACAGGGAACACTGAAGCTTTCTTT,CSATLTGNTEAFF
TRBJ2-7,.,20,.,TRBV29-1,TGCAGCGTTTCCTGCGAGGGGGCGGGGGAGCCCTTGAGCTCCTACAATGAGCAGTACTTC,CSVSCEGAGEPLSSYNEQYF
TRBJ2-7,few,12,TRBD1,TRBV20-1,TGCAGCTCACAGGGGGCCCCCTACGAGCAGTACTTC,CSSQGAPYEQYF
TRBJ2-5,.,12,.,TRBV29-1,TGCAGCGCAATCCGGGGTGGGGAGACCCAGTACTTC,CSAIRGGETQYF
TRBJ1-1,.,15,.,TRBV7-6,TGTGCCAGCAGCCGAGACAGATACATGAACACTGAAGCTTTCTTT,CASSRDRYMNTEAFF
TRBJ2-5,few,14,.,TRBV6-1,TGTGCCACCGAAAGGGGCTCCAACCAAGAGACCCAGTACTTC,CATERGSNQETQYF
TRBJ1-6,.,14,.,TRBV27,TGTGCCAGCAGTTTATCGCTAGGGAACTCACCCCTCCACTTT,CASSLSLGNSPLHF
TRBJ2-5,.,13,.,TRBV20-1,TGCAGTGCTAGAGATGGATCGTTAGAGACCCAGTACTTC,CSARDGSLETQYF
TRBJ2-5,few,13,.,TRBV12-3/TRBV12-4,TGTGCCAGCAGTTTAGGACAGATCGGGACCCAGTACTTC,CASSLGQIGTQYF
TRBJ2-7,.,12,.,TRBV13,TGTGCCAGCAGCTTACCCGGGAACGAGCAGTACTTC,CASSLPGNEQYF
TRBJ1-2,few,14,.,TRBV7-2,TGTGCCAGCAGCTTAGAGGGGGGCAACTATGGCTACACCTTC,CASSLEGGNYGYTF
TRBJ2-2,.,14,.,TRBV6-2/TRBV6-3,TGTGCCAGCAGTTACCTAGTTCTATTCGGGGAGCTGTTTTTT,CASSYLVLFGELFF
TRBJ1-1,.,14,.,TRBV5-6,TGTGCCAGCACCCCAACGGGGCGGGGCACTGAAGCTTTCTTT,CASTPTGRGTEAFF
TRBJ1-2,.,16,.,TRBV2,TGTGCCAGCAGTGAAGCTAGTCTGGGGTACAGCTTCGGCTACACCTTC,CASSEASLGYSFGYTF
TRBJ2-7,.,14,.,TRBV7-2,TGTGCCAGCAGCTTAGAGTCCGAGTATCAAACCCAGTACTTC,CASSLESEYQTQYF
TRBJ2-1,.,17,.,TRBV20-1,TGCAGTGCTAGAGATTATCGGGGATTTCCCCAATTGGGTGAGCAGTTCTTC,CSARDYRGFPQLGEQFF
TRBJ2-7,.,15,.,TRBV6-5,TGTGCCAGCAGTTACTCGACTAACGGCGCCTACGAGCAGTACTTC,CASSYSTNGAYEQYF
TRBJ2-7,.,13,TRBD1,TRBV20-1,TGCAGTGCTAGACGGGGACAGGCCTACGAGCAGTACTTC,CSARRGQAYEQYF
TRBJ2-7,.,16,.,TRBV4-3,TGCGCCAGCAGCCAAGATTGGGGGTCCTTTACCTACGAGCAGTACTTC,CASSQDWGSFTYEQYF
TRBJ2-1,.,13,TRBD1,TRBV20-1,TGCAGTGCTATCCCCAGGGGGCAGAATGAGCAGTTCTTC,CSAIPRGQNEQFF
TRBJ2-5,once,15,TRBD2,TRBV29-1,TGCAGCGTTGAAGGTCCCGGGACTAACCAAGAGACCCAGTACTTC,CSVEGPGTNQETQYF